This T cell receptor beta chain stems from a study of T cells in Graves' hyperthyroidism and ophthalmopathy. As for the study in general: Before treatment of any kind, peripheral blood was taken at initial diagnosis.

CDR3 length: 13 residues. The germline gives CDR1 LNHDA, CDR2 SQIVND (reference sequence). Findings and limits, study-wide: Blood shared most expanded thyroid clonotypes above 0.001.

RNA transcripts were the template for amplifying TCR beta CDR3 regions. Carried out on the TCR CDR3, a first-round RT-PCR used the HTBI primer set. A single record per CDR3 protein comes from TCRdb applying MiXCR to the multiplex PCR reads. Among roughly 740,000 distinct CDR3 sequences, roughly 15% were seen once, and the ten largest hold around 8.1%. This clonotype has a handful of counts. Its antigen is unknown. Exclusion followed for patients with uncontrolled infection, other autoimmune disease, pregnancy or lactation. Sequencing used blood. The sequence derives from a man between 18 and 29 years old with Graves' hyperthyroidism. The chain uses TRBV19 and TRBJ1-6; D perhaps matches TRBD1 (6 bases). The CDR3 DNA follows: TGTGCGTCAGGACAGTCTTCTAATTCACCCCTCCACTTT. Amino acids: CASGQSSNSPLHF.